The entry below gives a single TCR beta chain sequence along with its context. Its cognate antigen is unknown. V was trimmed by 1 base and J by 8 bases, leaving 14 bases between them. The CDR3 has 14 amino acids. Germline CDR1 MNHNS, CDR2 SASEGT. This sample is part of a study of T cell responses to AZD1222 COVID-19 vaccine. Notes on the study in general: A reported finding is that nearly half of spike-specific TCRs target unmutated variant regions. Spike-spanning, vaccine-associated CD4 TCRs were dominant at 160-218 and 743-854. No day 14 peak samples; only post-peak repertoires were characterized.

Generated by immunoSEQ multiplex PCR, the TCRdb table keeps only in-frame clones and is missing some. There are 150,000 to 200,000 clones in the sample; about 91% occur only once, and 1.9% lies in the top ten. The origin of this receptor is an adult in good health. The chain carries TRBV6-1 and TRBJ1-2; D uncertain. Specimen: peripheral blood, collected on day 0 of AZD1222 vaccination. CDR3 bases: TGTGCCAGCAGTGAAGTTAGACGGCCTGTGGGCTACACCTTC. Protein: CASSEVRRPVGYTF.